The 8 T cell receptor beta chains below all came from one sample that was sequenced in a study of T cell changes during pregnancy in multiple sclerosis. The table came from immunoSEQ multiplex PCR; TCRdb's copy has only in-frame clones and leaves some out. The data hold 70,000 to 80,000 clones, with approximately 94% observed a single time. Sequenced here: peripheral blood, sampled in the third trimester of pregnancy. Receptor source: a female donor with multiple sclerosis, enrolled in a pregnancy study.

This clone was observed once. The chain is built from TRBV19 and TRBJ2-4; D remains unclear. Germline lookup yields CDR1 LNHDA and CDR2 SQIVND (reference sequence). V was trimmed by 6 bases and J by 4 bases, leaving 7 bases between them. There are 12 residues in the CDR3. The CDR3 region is CASSPGKNIQYF. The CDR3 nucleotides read TGTGCCAGTAGCCCCGGGAAAAACATTCAGTACTTC.

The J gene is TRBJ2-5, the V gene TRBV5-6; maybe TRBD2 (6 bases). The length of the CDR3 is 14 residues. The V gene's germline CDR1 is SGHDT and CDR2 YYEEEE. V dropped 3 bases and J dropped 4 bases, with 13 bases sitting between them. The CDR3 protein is CASSSRLDGETQYF. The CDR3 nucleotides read TGTGCCAGCAGCTCTCGACTAGACGGAGAGACCCAGTACTTC.

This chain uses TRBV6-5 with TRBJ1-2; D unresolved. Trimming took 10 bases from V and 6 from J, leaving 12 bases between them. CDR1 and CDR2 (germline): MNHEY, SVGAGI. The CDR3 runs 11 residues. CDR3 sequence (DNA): TGTGCCATACTAAGCCAGAATGGCTACACCTTC. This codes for CAILSQNGYTF.

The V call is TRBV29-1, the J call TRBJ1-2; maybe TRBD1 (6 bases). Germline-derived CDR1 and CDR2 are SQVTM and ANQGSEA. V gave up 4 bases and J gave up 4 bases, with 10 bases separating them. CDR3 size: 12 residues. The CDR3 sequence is CSVGGGGYGYTF. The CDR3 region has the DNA TGCAGCGTTGGGGGGGGCGGCTATGGCTACACCTTC.

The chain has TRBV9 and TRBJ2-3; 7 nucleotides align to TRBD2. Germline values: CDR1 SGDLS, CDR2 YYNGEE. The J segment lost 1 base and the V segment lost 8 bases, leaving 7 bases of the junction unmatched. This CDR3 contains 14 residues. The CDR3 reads CASCSSGGTDTQYF. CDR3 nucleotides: TGTGCCAGTTGTTCGAGCGGGGGCACAGATACGCAGTATTTT.

CDR3 DNA sequence: TGTGCCAGCTCACCAGAACAGGGGAGGTCACCCCTCCACTTT. Translated: CASSPEQGRSPLHF. The genes are TRBV18 and TRBJ1-6; 7 positions agree with TRBD1. Germline lookup yields CDR1 KGHSH and CDR2 LQKENI. This CDR3 region has 14 residues. Trimming removed 2 bases from V and 10 bases from J; junction bases left unmatched: 5.

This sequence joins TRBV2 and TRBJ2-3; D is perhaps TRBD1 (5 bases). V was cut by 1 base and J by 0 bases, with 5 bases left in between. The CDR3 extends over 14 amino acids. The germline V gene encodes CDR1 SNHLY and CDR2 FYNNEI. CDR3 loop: CASSEDRSTDTQYF. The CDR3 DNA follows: TGTGCCAGCAGTGAAGACAGGAGCACAGATACGCAGTATTTT.

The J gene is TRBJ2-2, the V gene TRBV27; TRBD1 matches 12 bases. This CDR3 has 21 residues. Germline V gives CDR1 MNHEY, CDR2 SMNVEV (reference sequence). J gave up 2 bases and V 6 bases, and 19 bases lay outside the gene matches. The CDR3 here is CASRRMGPGQGAPFNTGELFF. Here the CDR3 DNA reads TGTGCCAGCAGGCGTATGGGCCCGGGACAGGGGGCCCCGTTTAACACCGGGGAGCTGTTTTTT.